This paragraph reports one T cell receptor (beta chain). The sample originates from a study of OX40 agonist ivuxolimab in advanced cancers. Study at large: Age averaged 60 years (range roughly 23 to 80), and 70% to 85% were male. One patient with hepatocellular carcinoma and two with cutaneous melanoma, three in all, had partial responses.

Generated by immunoSEQ multiplex PCR, the TCRdb table keeps only in-frame clones and is missing some. The data contain about 95,000 clones, 85% to 90% of them singletons. V was clipped by 5 bases and J by 15 bases, with 20 bases between them. Germline CDR1 LNHNV, CDR2 YYDKDF (reference sequence). The CDR3 has 13 residues. This chain links TRBV15 with TRBJ1-5, with TRBD1 as a possible D gene (6 bases). The sequence was obtained from an adult with an advanced solid tumor such as melanoma, head and neck, liver or kidney cancer. The sample in question was CD4+ or CD8+ T cells sorted from blood, obtained in a trial of the OX40 agonist ivuxolimab. The DNA for the CDR3 is TGTGCCACCAGCGGATCTAGTGGGGGGCATAGGCATTTT. Translating it yields CATSGSSGGHRHF.